One and the same sample provided the 21 T cell receptor beta chains below, sequenced in a study of long-term antiretroviral therapy in people with HIV. The authors ran the immunoSEQ assay, v3.0, at survey level. TCRdb's table, derived via immunoSEQ multiplex PCR, lists solely in-frame clones and lacks some. The profile covers tens of thousands of clones, with around 97% appearing a single time and around 3.1% taken by the ten largest. The sequencing used unsorted PBMCs, collected 6.9 years after starting antiretroviral therapy. The receptors stem from a man aged 25-45 years with HIV.

The J gene is TRBJ1-2, the V gene TRBV6-4, with no clear D. Germline V gene lookup returns CDR1 MRHNA and CDR2 SNTAGT. Trimming removed 1 base from V and 7 bases from J, with 19 bases in between. The CDR3 is made up of 16 amino acids. The CDR3 sequence: CASSDFPARASSGYTF. CDR3 DNA: TGTGCCAGCAGTGACTTCCCCGCCCGCGCGTCCTCTGGCTACACCTTC.

DNA of the CDR3: TGCGCCAGCAGTGCTGACAGGCAGTCCTACAATGAGCAGTTCTTC. Its protein is CASSADRQSYNEQFF. The rearrangement links TRBV10-2 to TRBJ2-1; TRBD1 is a possible D gene (6 bases). CDR3 size: 15 residues. The V gene lost 4 bases and the J gene lost 1 base, with 11 bases spanning the gap. The germline CDR1 and CDR2 sequences are WSHSY and SAAADI.

The gene calls are TRBV2 and TRBJ1-2, with D possibly being TRBD1 (6 bases). V lost 3 bases, J lost 4 bases, and 6 bases lay in between. Germline V gene data show CDR1 as SNHLY and CDR2 as FYNNEI. CDR3 length equals 12 residues. The CDR3 reads CASSETGYGYTF. The CDR3 bases are TGTGCCAGCAGTGAGACAGGCTATGGCTACACCTTC.

The chain is built from TRBV9 and TRBJ2-3; 9 bases match TRBD1. From germline, CDR1 is SGDLS and CDR2 YYNGEE. The CDR3 has 14 amino acids. V was pared by 4 bases and J by 6 bases, with 6 bases of the junction left unmatched. CDR3 residues: CASSLTGGRDTQYF. The CDR3 bases are TGTGCCAGCAGCTTAACAGGGGGCAGGGATACGCAGTATTTT. Full variable domain (missing parts from reference TRBV9 and TRBJ2-3): DSGVTQTPKHLITATGQRVTLRCSPRSGDLSVYWYQQSLDQGLQFLIQYYNGEERAKGNILERFSAQQFPDLHSELNLSSLELGDSALYFCASSLTGGRDTQYFGPGTRLTVL.

The chain combines TRBV29-1 with TRBJ1-1, with unresolved D. Germline assignment: CDR1 SQVTM and CDR2 ANQGSEA. CDR3 length equals 13 residues. Trimming pared 4 bases from V and 5 bases from J, leaving 14 bases between. The CDR3 DNA follows: TGCAGCGTTGTATTGGACGCGGGGACTGAAGCTTTCTTT. Protein: CSVVLDAGTEAFF.

The rearrangement uses TRBV7-8 and TRBJ2-7, with D unresolved. Per the germline V gene, CDR1 is SGHVS and CDR2 is FQNEAQ. V lost 2 bases and J 2 bases, leaving 10 bases between the germline ends. CDR3 length: 14 amino acids. CDR3 in amino acids: CASSLPGKAYEQYF. The CDR3 DNA is TGTGCCAGCAGCTTACCCGGAAAAGCCTACGAGCAGTACTTC.

This clone has a single count. This chain connects TRBV4-2 to TRBJ2-7, with TRBD2 matching 10 bases. The CDR3 contains 14 residues. Unmatched junction bases numbered 6, after V lost 4 bases and J lost 6 bases. Germline CDR1 and CDR2: LGHNA and YNFKEQ. In DNA, the CDR3 is TGTGCCAGCAGCCCCCTAGCGGGAGAAAGCGAGCAGTACTTC. This gives the protein CASSPLAGESEQYF.

The genes are TRBV16 and TRBJ2-7, with TRBD2 as a possible D gene (6 bases). V dropped 3 bases and J dropped 4 bases, with 7 bases sitting between them. Germline lookup yields CDR1 KGHSY and CDR2 FQNENV. CDR3 length equals 12 residues. CDR3 region: CASSQEGYEQYF. DNA of the CDR3: TGTGCCAGCAGCCAGGAGGGATACGAGCAGTACTTC.

The chain recombines TRBV4-1 with TRBJ2-7; 12 nucleotides match TRBD2. Germline trimming cut 3 bases from V and 1 base from J; bases unmatched to any gene: 4. CDR3 length: 16 amino acids. The V gene's germline CDR1 is MGHRA and CDR2 YSYEKL. The CDR3 loop reads CASSHPGTSGSYEQYF. DNA for the CDR3: TGCGCCAGCAGCCATCCCGGGACTAGCGGGTCCTACGAGCAGTACTTC.

This rearrangement joins TRBV29-1 to TRBJ2-5; D may match TRBD1 or TRBD2 (5 bases each). CDR3 length: 14 amino acids. The germline V gene encodes CDR1 SQVTM and CDR2 ANQGSEA. The ends were cut back, 7 bases at V and 7 bases at J, with 22 bases in the middle. The DNA for the CDR3 is TGCAGCGGCAGGACCGGGACCCTCACCGGGACCCAGTACTTC. It codes for CSGRTGTLTGTQYF.

V usage is TRBV27 and J usage is TRBJ1-2; no clear D gene. The CDR3 is made up of 14 amino acids. The V gene lost 4 bases and the J gene lost 8 bases, with 17 bases spanning the gap. Germline V CDR1 and CDR2: MNHEY, SMNVEV (reference sequence). The chain's CDR3 is CASSSARTLGGYTF. CDR3 coding DNA: TGTGCCAGCAGTTCAGCTCGGACCCTGGGGGGCTACACCTTC.

This chain connects TRBV5-1 to TRBJ1-2, with D uncertain. The germline V and J ends were trimmed by 7 bases and 7 bases, with 20 bases remaining between them. Germline assignment: CDR1 SGHRS and CDR2 YFSETQ. The CDR3 consists of 14 residues. The CDR3, as DNA: TGCGCCAGCTCTCCGGGCCATCCCGAGGGTGGCTACACCTTC. This codes for CASSPGHPEGGYTF.

The J gene is TRBJ2-5, the V gene TRBV4-3, with D hard to call. This CDR3 is built from 15 residues. Trimming cost V 0 bases and J 6 bases, with 14 bases left between them. The germline V gene has CDR1 LGHNA and CDR2 YSLEER. The CDR3 DNA is TGCGCCAGCAGCCAAGATCAAGGGCAAGGGAAGACCCAGTACTTC. Amino acid sequence: CASSQDQGQGKTQYF.

This clone has only one observation. The chain has TRBV6-6 and TRBJ2-5; the match to TRBD1 covers 7 bases. CDR3 length equals 15 residues. V dropped 5 bases and J dropped 5; count of bases not matched to a gene: 11. Germline V CDR1 and CDR2: MNHNY, SVGAGI (reference sequence). CDR3 protein: CASSLRDSKLETQYF. The CDR3, as DNA: TGTGCCAGCAGTCTCCGGGACAGTAAACTCGAGACCCAGTACTTC.

The genes are TRBV28 and TRBJ1-5; D is possibly TRBD1 (6 bases). Germline V gene data show CDR1 as MDHEN and CDR2 as SYDVKM. Trimming took 4 bases from V and 4 from J, leaving 14 bases between them. This CDR3 is built from 15 residues. This CDR3 is CASSSMGGVNQPQHF. DNA of the CDR3: TGTGCCAGCAGTTCAATGGGGGGCGTTAATCAGCCCCAGCATTTT.

The CDR3 sequence: CASIGNSYNEQFF. Here the CDR3 DNA reads TGTGCCAGCATTGGGAACTCCTACAATGAGCAGTTCTTC. The V and J genes are TRBV7-9 and TRBJ2-1; no clear D. Germline CDR1 reads SEHNR; CDR2 reads FQNEAQ (reference sequence). With 7 bases removed from V and 0 bases from J, the gap between germline ends came to 7 bases. This CDR3 has 13 residues.

The genes are TRBV7-3 and TRBJ2-3, with TRBD2 identical over 7 bases. Germline CDR1 SGHTA, CDR2 FQGTGA. V shed 1 base, J shed 3 bases, and the junction held 7 bases outside the gene matches. The CDR3 is 16 residues long. The DNA for the CDR3 is TGTGCCAGCAGCTTAAGCGGCGGGAGAGAGACAGATACGCAGTATTTT. As protein: CASSLSGGRETDTQYF.

The chain uses TRBV6-1 and TRBJ1-5; D is undetermined. The CDR3 is 15 amino acids. Trimming pared 2 bases from V and 0 bases from J, leaving 8 bases between. In germline, CDR1 is MNHNS, CDR2 SASEGT. The CDR3 loop is CASSEIQDSNQPQHF. As DNA, the CDR3 is TGTGCCAGCAGTGAAATCCAGGATAGCAATCAGCCCCAGCATTTT.

V and J are TRBV13 and TRBJ2-7; D call uncertain. Between the trimmed V and J ends, which lost 0 bases and 2 bases, there was a span of 11 bases. The CDR3 totals 15 residues. Germline V CDR1 and CDR2: PRHDT, FYEKMQ (reference sequence). The CDR3 here is CASSLGGNRPYEQYF. DNA for the CDR3: TGTGCCAGCAGCTTAGGCGGCAACCGTCCCTACGAGCAGTACTTC.

As regards this clone: The sample contains more than one DNA sequence encoding this CDR3. This chain uses TRBV5-6 with TRBJ2-3; 13 bases are a match to TRBD2. Per the germline V gene, CDR1 is SGHDT and CDR2 is YYEEEE. V shed 4 bases, J shed 0 bases, and the junction held 8 bases outside the gene matches. The CDR3 runs to 18 residues. This chain's CDR3 is CASSPGLAGVYSTDTQYF. The CDR3 DNA reads TGTGCCAGCAGCCCAGGACTAGCGGGGGTATATAGCACAGATACGCAGTATTTT.

This CDR3 reads CASRRLAGNQETQYF. CDR3 DNA: TGTGCCAGCAGGCGTCTAGCGGGGAATCAAGAGACCCAGTACTTC. The chain couples TRBV27 to TRBJ2-5; TRBD2 matches 9 bases. V dropped 6 bases and J dropped 2; count of bases not matched to a gene: 7. The germline V gene encodes CDR1 MNHEY and CDR2 SMNVEV (reference sequence). The CDR3 has 15 residues.